This T cell receptor beta chain derives from a study of T cell responses to AZD1222 COVID-19 vaccine. Study-wide background: Timing groups of about 4 and about 12 weeks for second doses were pooled. Study-level points and caveats: Receipt of two AZD1222 doses was followed by a rise in Spike-specific TCR breadth and depth. Clonal diversity may have been underestimated in mostly white British donors.

Germline assignment: CDR1 MNHEY and CDR2 SVGEGT. V trimming: 2 bases; J trimming: 0 bases; junction bases outside the gene matches: 17. The CDR3 is 20 amino acids. TCRdb's copy holds only in-frame clones and misses some; the assay was immunoSEQ multiplex PCR. Here the sample spans 110,000 to 150,000 clones, roughly nine tenths being singletons. In regard to this clone: What it binds is not known.

The V and J genes are TRBV6-2 or TRBV6-3 and TRBJ2-7; 9 bases agree with TRBD2. The material was peripheral blood, obtained on day 0 of AZD1222 vaccination. The clonotype comes from an adult in good health. CDR3 DNA sequence: TGTGCCAGCAGTTACCCAAAAATGTCGGGACTAGCTTTTTTCTCCTACGAGCAGTACTTC. Its protein product is CASSYPKMSGLAFFSYEQYF.